This T cell receptor beta chain emerged from a study of T cell repertoires in cytomegalovirus infection. Using its own MiXCR run on the reads, TCRdb lists one record per CDR3 protein. Of 200,000 to 300,000 distinct CDR3 sequences listed, 6% to 8% are singletons. The V gene lost 3 bases and the J gene lost 7 bases, with 16 bases spanning the gap. Germline assignment: CDR1 DFQATT and CDR2 SNEGSKA (reference sequence). The CDR3 contains 13 residues. There are many counts of this clonotype. Its antigen is not known. Whole-study results and caveats: HLA-C-restricted CMV clonotypes gave the most frequent clonotype in two of eight donors.

The chain is built from TRBV20-1 and TRBJ2-7; D possibly corresponds to TRBD2 (5 bases). This clonotype was obtained from a human donor in good health (CMV status not recorded). Some clones in this sample may be carry-over from other donors' samples. Sequencing was done on a sample of PBMCs. The CDR3 bases are TGCAGTGCTAGCAGGTGGGATGGGAGAGAGCAGTACTTC. Amino acid sequence: CSASRWDGREQYF.